This TCR beta chain came from a study of blood T cell repertoires in COVID-19. The method was immunoSEQ multiplex PCR; TCRdb's version includes in-frame clones alone and lacks a portion of them. The table has over 200,000 clones, 83% seen once. This clone has a handful of counts. Seattle's cohort entered during active infection and was followed longitudinally. Trimming cost V 0 bases and J 6 bases; bases outside gene matches: 6. Germline V gene sequence: CDR1 SGHRS, CDR2 YFSETQ. The length of the CDR3 is 16 residues. The receptor was isolated from a woman aged 30 to 39 with COVID-19, enrolled during active disease. V gene TRBV5-1 combines with J gene TRBJ2-2, with 9 bases fitting TRBD2. Sequencing used peripheral blood. The CDR3 DNA is TGCGCCAGCAGCTTGGAGCGGGGGGTGATAGCCGGGGAGCTGTTTTTT. This gives the protein CASSLERGVIAGELFF.